Each of the 18 T cell receptor beta chains below was sequenced from the same sample in a study of response to subunit inactivated influenza vaccine (dated by TCRdb to about 2018). The library was prepared using RT-PCR. Instrument used: Illumina HiSeq 2500. Using fastp at Q25 and MiXCR, TCRdb reprocessed the public reads and kept productive beta chains. Here each entry gathers all rows of one CDR3 protein and keeps the most common genes and DNA. Counted in this sample were about 570,000 distinct CDR3 sequences; approximately 10% of them appeared once. The ten most abundant clones make up 10% to 13% of the sample. The material sequenced was PBMCs from blood, taken on the day of vaccination. The receptors come from a man in his fifties who received an inactivated influenza vaccine. Donor details come from another sample of the same person, matched by shared clones.

V is TRBV12-3 or TRBV12-4 and J is TRBJ2-3; 14 bases align to TRBD2. This CDR3 contains 17 residues. The V and J ends lost 6 bases and 7 bases, in that order; junction bases with no gene match: 12. This chain's CDR3 is CASSLTSGGARFHTQYF. For the CDR3, the DNA is TGTGCCAGCAGCTTGACTAGCGGGGGGGCACGTTTCCATACGCAGTATTTT.

This clonotype came up a few times. V and J are TRBV3-1 and TRBJ1-2; 7 positions agree with TRBD1. This CDR3 spans 17 amino acids. Germline V gene sequence: CDR1 LGHDT, CDR2 YNNKEL (reference sequence). Trimming removed 3 bases from V and 5 bases from J; junction bases left unmatched: 15. Here the CDR3 reads CASSQGDSRAWGYGYTF. The CDR3 nucleotides are TGTGCCAGCAGCCAGGGGGACAGTAGAGCTTGGGGATATGGCTACACCTTC.

This clonotype was counted ten times or more. The rearrangement joins TRBV6-2 or TRBV6-3 to TRBJ1-1; 7 bases are a match to TRBD1. V trimming: 5 bases; J trimming: 1 base; junction bases outside the gene matches: 4. The CDR3 sequence is 14 residues long. Per germline, CDR1 MNHEY and CDR2 SVGEGT. Here the CDR3 DNA reads TGTGCCAGCAGTCCACAGGGGACGAACACTGAAGCTTTCTTT. It is translated as CASSPQGTNTEAFF.

A few counts support this clonotype. The chain joins TRBV28 to TRBJ2-3, with a possible D match to TRBD1 (5 bases). V lost 5 bases, J lost 4 bases, and 19 bases lay in between. This CDR3 spans 16 amino acids. From germline, CDR1 is MDHEN and CDR2 SYDVKM. CDR3 sequence (DNA): TGTGCCAGCAGTCATTATTCAGGGAAGTGGGCAGATACGCAGTATTTT. Translation gives CASSHYSGKWADTQYF.

This clonotype showed up just a few times. V and J are TRBV9 and TRBJ1-2, with D unresolved. V shed 5 bases and J shed 8 bases, with 19 bases lying between them. Germline lookup yields CDR1 SGDLS and CDR2 YYNGEE. This CDR3 spans 14 amino acids. The CDR3 sequence: CASRDTPGPEGYTF. DNA of the CDR3: TGTGCCAGCAGAGATACCCCAGGACCGGAGGGCTACACCTTC.

This chain joins TRBV20-1 and TRBJ2-1; D possibly corresponds to TRBD2 (6 bases). V dropped 6 bases and J dropped 4 bases, with 16 bases sitting between them. The CDR3 has 14 residues. Germline V gene lookup returns CDR1 DFQATT and CDR2 SNEGSKA (reference sequence). The CDR3 nucleotides are TGCAGTGCGCATCTAGCGAGACCTTACAATGAGCAGTTCTTC. This translates into CSAHLARPYNEQFF.

CDR3 bases: TGTGCCAGCAGCCAAGATTGGACAGACGTCTCCTACAATGAGCAGTTCTTC. Its translation is CASSQDWTDVSYNEQFF. V gene TRBV4-2 combines with J gene TRBJ2-1; TRBD1 is a possible D gene (6 bases). Trimming removed 0 bases from V and 0 bases from J, with 12 bases in between. Per the germline V gene, CDR1 is LGHNA and CDR2 is YNFKEQ. The CDR3 totals 17 residues.

V usage is TRBV10-3 and J usage is TRBJ2-3; tentative D call: TRBD2 (6 bases). CDR1 and CDR2 (germline): ENHRY, SYGVKD. V lost 3 bases, J lost 6 bases, and 16 bases lay in between. CDR3 length: 15 residues. CDR3 region: CAISEGAISGDTQYF. For the CDR3, the DNA is TGTGCCATCAGTGAAGGGGCGATAAGCGGGGATACGCAGTATTTT.

This clonotype turned up a few times. The chain employs TRBV18 and TRBJ1-1, with D maybe TRBD1 (5 bases). V was pared by 4 bases and J by 6 bases, with 9 bases between. In germline, CDR1 is KGHSH, CDR2 LQKENI. The CDR3 length is 12 residues. The DNA for the CDR3 is TGTGCCAGCTCACTGAGACAGTCTGAAGCTTTCTTT. This sequence encodes CASSLRQSEAFF.

This chain links TRBV7-9 with TRBJ2-1; TRBD2 agrees at 12 bases. J gave up 4 bases and V 6 bases, and 7 bases lay outside the gene matches. The CDR3 is 16 amino acids. Germline V gene sequence: CDR1 SEHNR, CDR2 FQNEAQ (reference sequence). The CDR3 protein is CASRPTSGGQYNEQFF. In DNA form, the CDR3 reads TGTGCCAGCAGACCCACTAGCGGGGGGCAGTACAATGAGCAGTTCTTC.

The J gene is TRBJ2-1, the V gene TRBV5-6; a weak D match, TRBD2 (6 bases). The V end lost 1 base, the J end lost 5 bases, and 13 bases lay between the germline ends. This CDR3 has 15 residues. Germline CDR1 reads SGHDT; CDR2 reads YYEEEE. The CDR3 DNA reads TGTGCCAGCAGCTTGCGATCGGGGGTGGACAATGAGCAGTTCTTC. Translating gives CASSLRSGVDNEQFF.

This clonotype was seen more than once but under ten times. The CDR3 spells CASRNFGDRQETQYF. The CDR3, as DNA: TGTGCCAGCAGGAACTTCGGGGACAGGCAAGAGACCCAGTACTTC. The chain has TRBV2 and TRBJ2-5, with TRBD1 identical over 8 bases. The germline gives CDR1 SNHLY, CDR2 FYNNEI. CDR3 length equals 15 residues. With V trimmed by 6 bases and J by 2 bases, 8 bases remained unmatched.

This chain joins TRBV29-1 and TRBJ2-5; no definite D call. V lost 4 bases and J 3 bases, leaving 6 bases between the germline ends. This CDR3 has 11 residues. Germline-derived CDR1 and CDR2 are SQVTM and ANQGSEA. The CDR3 is CSVGSKETQYF. The DNA for the CDR3 is TGCAGCGTTGGAAGTAAAGAGACCCAGTACTTC.

Notes on this clonotype: A junction boundary mismatches the germline segment, possibly from a read error. The rearrangement joins TRBV5-5 to TRBJ1-5; a weak D match, TRBD1 (6 bases). Germline V gene sequence: CDR1 SGHKS, CDR2 YYEKEE (reference sequence). There are 16 residues in the CDR3. The chain's CDR3 is CATSLEPRGGNQPQHF. CDR3 sequence (DNA): TGTGCCACCAGCTTGGAGCCCAGGGGCGGCAATCAGCCCCAGCATTTT.

This clonotype showed up just a few times. J is TRBJ2-5 and V is TRBV23-1, with a tentative D call TRBD1 (6 bases). TRBV23-1 is an ORF, and what it does is uncertain. V gave up 0 bases and J gave up 4 bases, with 12 bases separating them. This CDR3 spans 15 amino acids. In nucleotides, the CDR3 is TGCGCCAGCAGTCAATCAACAGGGCGTAGAGAGACCCAGTACTTC. This codes for CASSQSTGRRETQYF.

The rearrangement links TRBV7-8 to TRBJ2-7, with a weak D call TRBD1 (5 bases). The germline CDR1 and CDR2 sequences are SGHVS and FQNEAQ. The CDR3 is 17 amino acids. Trimming took 4 bases from V and 0 from J, leaving 19 bases between them. The chain's CDR3 is CASSSRLDNPNSYEQYF. The CDR3 DNA follows: TGTGCCAGCAGCTCTAGATTGGACAATCCGAACTCCTACGAGCAGTACTTC.

The V call is TRBV4-2, the J call TRBJ1-1; a weak D match, TRBD1 (5 bases). This CDR3 has 15 amino acids. CDR1 and CDR2 from the germline V gene are LGHNA and YNFKEQ. The V gene lost 0 bases and the J gene lost 0 bases, with 8 bases spanning the gap. The CDR3 is CASSQEEGMNTEAFF. The CDR3 DNA follows: TGTGCCAGCAGCCAAGAAGAGGGGATGAACACTGAAGCTTTCTTT.

The genes are TRBV29-1 and TRBJ2-7, with 7 bases identical to TRBD1. Germline trimming cut 4 bases from V and 6 bases from J; bases unmatched to any gene: 12. This CDR3 is built from 14 residues. CDR1 and CDR2 from the germline V gene are SQVTM and ANQGSEA. Here the CDR3 reads CSVVVGGASGEQYF. The CDR3 region has the DNA TGCAGCGTTGTCGTAGGGGGCGCGTCCGGCGAGCAGTACTTC.